One sample yielded the 18 T cell receptor beta chains listed below, sequenced in a study of OX40 agonist ivuxolimab in advanced cancers. The protocol was immunoSEQ multiplex PCR, while the TCRdb copy is restricted to in-frame clones and leaves out a portion. The sample has about 79,000 clones; 88% are singletons. The sequenced sample was CD4+ or CD8+ T cells sorted from blood, obtained in a trial of the OX40 agonist ivuxolimab. These receptors were obtained from an adult with an advanced solid tumor such as melanoma, head and neck, liver or kidney cancer.

There are a few counts of this clone. The rearrangement uses TRBV11-2 and TRBJ2-1; TRBD2 agrees at 13 bases. This CDR3 is built from 15 residues. Germline V gives CDR1 SGHAT, CDR2 FQNNGV. V lost 5 bases to trimming and J lost 9 bases; unmatched junction nucleotides: 7. This chain's CDR3 is CASSRTSGSGGEQFF. CDR3 DNA sequence: TGTGCCAGCAGCCGGACTAGCGGGAGTGGAGGTGAGCAGTTCTTC.

This sequence joins TRBV14 and TRBJ2-7; D call uncertain. Trimming stripped 3 bases from V and 0 bases from J, with 6 bases between. The CDR3 covers 13 residues. Germline lookup yields CDR1 SGHDN and CDR2 FVKESK. DNA for the CDR3: TGTGCCAGCAGCCAGGTCAGCTCCTACGAGCAGTACTTC. Amino acids: CASSQVSSYEQYF.

The J gene is TRBJ2-3, the V gene TRBV2; D is possibly TRBD1 (5 bases). Germline V gene sequence: CDR1 SNHLY, CDR2 FYNNEI. With 10 bases removed from V and 4 bases from J, the gap between germline ends came to 12 bases. The CDR3 totals 12 residues. This chain's CDR3 is CATGRAADTQYF. The CDR3 DNA reads as TGTGCCACCGGCAGGGCGGCAGATACGCAGTATTTT.

The V and J genes are TRBV27 and TRBJ2-5; D gene unclear. Germline assignment: CDR1 MNHEY and CDR2 SMNVEV (reference sequence). Trimming took 5 bases from V and 5 from J, leaving 12 bases between them. The length of the CDR3 is 13 residues. The CDR3 loop reads CASSPNHGETQYF. In DNA form, the CDR3 reads TGTGCCAGCAGTCCGAATCACGGGGAGACCCAGTACTTC.

The chain couples TRBV2 to TRBJ2-7; D is ambiguous. Trimming took 8 bases from V and 1 from J, leaving 18 bases between them. The germline V gene encodes CDR1 SNHLY and CDR2 FYNNEI. The CDR3 runs to 15 residues. CDR3 nucleotides: TGTGCCAGCTTTGAGGACCCAATCTTATCCTACGAGCAGTACTTC. It specifies CASFEDPILSYEQYF.

The gene calls are TRBV6-1 and TRBJ2-5; 13 bases match TRBD2. Germline V gives CDR1 MNHNS, CDR2 SASEGT. V lost 7 bases to trimming and J lost 5 bases; unmatched junction nucleotides: 7. The CDR3 is 15 amino acids. The CDR3 nucleotides read TGTGCCAGCAATATGGGACTAGCGGGAATTGAGACCCAGTACTTC. Protein: CASNMGLAGIETQYF.

The J gene is TRBJ2-5, the V gene TRBV10-3, with TRBD1 matching over 9 bases. CDR1 is ENHRY and CDR2 is SYGVKD in the germline V gene. This CDR3 is built from 16 residues. The ends lost 2 bases at V and 4 bases at J; junction bases unmatched: 8. The CDR3 protein is CAISETGTGYGETQYF. The CDR3 DNA sequence: TGTGCCATCAGTGAGACCGGGACAGGGTATGGAGAGACCCAGTACTTC.

The rearrangement uses TRBV30 and TRBJ2-2, with D possibly being TRBD2 (7 bases). Germline V lookup: CDR1 GTSNPN, CDR2 SVGIG (reference sequence). The CDR3 totals 17 residues. V lost 4 bases and J lost 1, with 19 bases in between. DNA for the CDR3: TGTGCCTGGACCACCCGAAGGGGGGGGGTGAACACCGGGGAGCTGTTTTTT. As protein: CAWTTRRGGVNTGELFF.

The chain links TRBV19 to TRBJ1-5; D is undetermined. Deletions cut 3 bases from V and 1 base from J, with 7 bases between. Germline loops: CDR1 LNHDA, CDR2 SQIVND (reference sequence). The CDR3 is 14 amino acids. CDR3 nucleotides: TGTGCCAGTAGTATGCAGTCAAGCAATCAGCCCCAGCATTTT. This codes for CASSMQSSNQPQHF.

This clone was counted once. The chain is built from TRBV2 and TRBJ1-1; unclear D gene. V was clipped by 6 bases and J by 0 bases, with 11 bases between them. This CDR3 region has 14 residues. Germline loops: CDR1 SNHLY, CDR2 FYNNEI. The CDR3 DNA reads as TGTGCCAGCAGCCCGTTAGGACTGAACACTGAAGCTTTCTTT. Residues: CASSPLGLNTEAFF.

The rearrangement links TRBV18 to TRBJ1-4; possible D gene TRBD1, 6 bases. The V end was cut by 3 bases, the J end by 0 bases, with 8 bases between. The V gene's germline CDR1 is KGHSH and CDR2 LQKENI. The CDR3 is 15 residues long. The CDR3 here is CASSPRQATNEKLFF. The DNA for the CDR3 is TGTGCCAGCTCACCTCGACAGGCAACTAATGAAAAACTGTTTTTT.

The rearrangement uses TRBV11-2 and TRBJ2-7; a weak D match, TRBD2 (7 bases). The CDR3 runs 16 residues. The V and J ends lost 5 bases and 2 bases respectively, with 19 bases between them. Germline assignment: CDR1 SGHAT and CDR2 FQNNGV. CDR3 residues: CASSRRIGGQTYEQYF. CDR3 sequence (DNA): TGTGCCAGCAGCCGGCGGATCGGGGGGCAAACCTACGAGCAGTACTTC.

The chain links TRBV18 to TRBJ1-5; D unresolved. The V end lost 2 bases, the J end lost 3 bases, and 17 bases lay between the germline ends. The length of the CDR3 is 17 residues. The germline V gene encodes CDR1 KGHSH and CDR2 LQKENI. CDR3 loop: CASSPLNGEGANQPQHF. The CDR3 DNA follows: TGTGCCAGCTCACCATTGAACGGCGAGGGAGCCAATCAGCCCCAGCATTTT.

This clone was seen only once. V is TRBV10-2 and J is TRBJ1-5; TRBD1 matches at 9 bases. This CDR3 is 15 amino acids long. Trimming cost V 6 bases and J 5 bases; bases outside gene matches: 8. Germline lookup yields CDR1 WSHSY and CDR2 SAAADI. Here the CDR3 DNA reads TGCGCCAGCAGCCCCGTGGACAGGGGTTATCAGCCCCAGCATTTT. It translates to CASSPVDRGYQPQHF.

The genes are TRBV7-9 and TRBJ1-2; weak D call: TRBD1 (6 bases). The V and J ends lost 1 base and 4 bases respectively, with 10 bases between them. The V gene's germline CDR1 is SEHNR and CDR2 FQNEAQ (reference sequence). The CDR3 is 14 residues long. The CDR3 loop reads CASSLGGTLYGYTF. The CDR3 nucleotides are TGTGCCAGCAGCTTAGGGGGGACACTCTATGGCTACACCTTC.

The V gene is TRBV5-1, the J gene TRBJ2-2, with TRBD1 as a possible D gene (6 bases). This CDR3 has 15 residues. From germline, CDR1 is SGHRS and CDR2 YFSETQ. The ends were cut back, 1 base at V and 5 bases at J, with 12 bases in the middle. CDR3 in amino acids: CASSLLGGETGELFF. As DNA, the CDR3 is TGCGCCAGCAGCTTGTTAGGGGGAGAAACCGGGGAGCTGTTTTTT.

The CDR3 DNA reads as TGTGCCAGCAGTTACTCGGCAGTCTCCTACGAGCAGTACTTC. Translation gives CASSYSAVSYEQYF. The V and J genes are TRBV6-5 and TRBJ2-7; no firm D call. Trimming removed 0 bases from V and 0 bases from J, with 6 bases in between. The CDR3 consists of 14 residues. Germline assignment: CDR1 MNHEY and CDR2 SVGAGI.

The J gene is TRBJ1-2, the V gene TRBV5-6, with 9 bases fitting TRBD1. CDR3 length: 15 residues. The V and J ends lost 0 bases and 7 bases, in that order; junction bases with no gene match: 7. Germline V CDR1 and CDR2: SGHDT, YYEEEE. CDR3 in amino acids: CASSLGEGQGSGYTF. The CDR3 bases are TGTGCCAGCAGCTTGGGAGAAGGACAGGGGTCTGGCTACACCTTC.